One sample yielded the 25 T cell receptor beta chains listed below, sequenced in a study of cytomegalovirus exposure and HLA in healthy donors. The primer mix had 60 Vbeta and 13 Jbeta primers. Produced via immunoSEQ multiplex PCR; TCRdb's table is partial and in-frame only. The profile shows 100,000 to 150,000 clones, about 83% of them singletons. The sample was PBMCs. The receptors were sampled from a man aged 25-45 years in good health and CMV-seronegative.

This clone has just one count. At one of its ends the junction is not consistent with the germline gene, which may arise from a read error. The rearrangement joins TRBV6-1 to TRBJ2-7; perhaps TRBD1 as D (5 bases). The CDR3 consists of 14 residues. The germline V gene encodes CDR1 MNHNS and CDR2 SASEGT. The CDR3 DNA sequence: TGTGCCAGCATACTTACCCTCCAGGGTAGAGAGCAGTGCTTC. This encodes CASILTLQGREQCF.

This clone has a handful of counts. This chain joins TRBV5-4 and TRBJ1-1, with no clear D. The CDR3 has 12 residues. CDR1 is SGHNT and CDR2 is YYREEE in the germline V gene (reference sequence). V lost 4 bases to trimming and J lost 3 bases, with 7 bases between them. The CDR3 region has the DNA TGTGCCAGCAGCGTAGCTGACACTGAAGCTTTCTTT. It yields the protein CASSVADTEAFF.

V usage is TRBV19 and J usage is TRBJ1-2, with D hard to call. Germline CDR1 reads LNHDA; CDR2 reads SQIVND (reference sequence). Trimming removed 4 bases from V and 8 bases from J, with 8 bases in between. The CDR3 contains 11 residues. For the CDR3, the DNA is TGTGCCAGTAGTAGGGCCTCGGGCTACACCTTC. It is translated as CASSRASGYTF.

Note on this clone: The junction and the germline gene differ at one end; a read error may be behind it. The chain combines TRBV7-9 with TRBJ1-5, with 8 bases matching TRBD1. CDR1 SEHNR and CDR2 FQNEAQ come from the germline V gene (reference sequence). This CDR3 region has 13 residues. CDR3 region: CSSSATGGQPQHF. CDR3 DNA: TGTTCCAGCAGCGCAACAGGGGGTCAGCCCCAGCATTTT.

V and J are TRBV19 and TRBJ2-7, with 7 bases lining up with TRBD1. The junction had 7 bases not matched to a gene; V was cut back by 5 bases and J by 0 bases. CDR3 size: 15 residues. Germline CDR1 LNHDA, CDR2 SQIVND (reference sequence). CDR3 in amino acids: CASSPGQSSSYEQYF. The CDR3 DNA reads as TGTGCCAGTAGTCCGGGACAGAGTTCCTCCTACGAGCAGTACTTC.

V is TRBV15 and J is TRBJ2-5; tentative D call: TRBD1 (6 bases). This CDR3 is 12 amino acids long. CDR1 LNHNV and CDR2 YYDKDF come from the germline V gene (reference sequence). V was cut by 5 bases and J by 5 bases, with 9 bases left in between. The CDR3 nucleotides read TGTGCCACCAGCGTAGGACAGGAGACCCAGTACTTC. Translating it yields CATSVGQETQYF.

The chain has TRBV2 and TRBJ2-7; unclear D gene. V dropped 3 bases and J dropped 0 bases, with 9 bases sitting between them. Germline CDR1 and CDR2: SNHLY and FYNNEI. The CDR3 has 14 residues. The CDR3 DNA sequence: TGTGCCAGCAGTGACGCCAGAATCTCCTACGAGCAGTACTTC. This gives the protein CASSDARISYEQYF.

The chain couples TRBV6-1 to TRBJ2-7, with 11 bases aligning to TRBD1. Germline CDR1 reads MNHNS; CDR2 reads SASEGT. The CDR3 consists of 16 residues. V was clipped by 4 bases and J by 5 bases; unmatched bases: 10. The CDR3 coding sequence is TGTGCCAGCAGTGCAAGGACAGGGGGCGCATCCAACGAGCAGTACTTC. Translating it yields CASSARTGGASNEQYF.

The V gene is TRBV5-1, the J gene TRBJ1-2; TRBD1 is a possible D gene (5 bases). The CDR3 sequence is 15 residues long. V was cut by 6 bases and J by 0 bases, with 15 bases left in between. The germline V gene has CDR1 SGHRS and CDR2 YFSETQ. The CDR3 DNA reads TGCGCCAGCAACGCCGGACACAACACTAACTATGGCTACACCTTC. Translated: CASNAGHNTNYGYTF. Based on the CDR3 plus reference TRBV5-1 and TRBJ1-2, the full variable domain is KAGVTQTPRYLIKTRGQQVTLSCSPISGHRSVSWYQQTPGQGLQFLFEYFSETQRNKGNFPGRFSGRQFSNSRSEMNVSTLELGDSALYLCASNAGHNTNYGYTFGSGTRLTVV.

V usage is TRBV5-6 and J usage is TRBJ2-5; 8 bases fit TRBD2. The CDR3 contains 13 residues. V dropped 4 bases and J dropped 5; count of bases not matched to a gene: 4. Germline V CDR1 and CDR2: SGHDT, YYEEEE. The CDR3 sequence: CASSEGLEETQYF. The CDR3 region has the DNA TGTGCCAGCAGCGAGGGACTAGAGGAGACCCAGTACTTC.

This clone was observed a handful of times. V is TRBV6-5 and J is TRBJ2-1; 7 positions agree with TRBD2. Germline V CDR1 and CDR2: MNHEY, SVGAGI. V dropped 11 bases and J dropped 9; count of bases not matched to a gene: 16. This CDR3 spans 14 amino acids. CDR3 bases: TGTGCCTCGTGTGCGGGAGCGGGAAGGAGTGAGCAGTTCTTC. Translated, it gives CASCAGAGRSEQFF.

A single count supports this clone. This chain uses TRBV7-2 with TRBJ1-1; D remains unclear. V was pared by 7 bases and J by 4 bases, with 13 bases between. CDR3 length equals 13 residues. Germline lookup yields CDR1 SGHTA and CDR2 FQGNSA. This CDR3 is CASKLLTGTEAFF. CDR3 nucleotides: TGTGCCAGCAAGCTACTTACCGGCACTGAAGCTTTCTTT.

The chain is built from TRBV9 and TRBJ2-3; maybe TRBD2 (6 bases). V was shortened by 0 bases and J by 0 bases, with 8 bases between the two germline ends. From germline, CDR1 is SGDLS and CDR2 YYNGEE. The CDR3 spans 15 residues. CDR3 loop: CASSVAGTSTDTQYF. The CDR3 bases are TGTGCCAGCAGCGTAGCCGGGACTAGCACAGATACGCAGTATTTT.

The gene calls are TRBV7-2 and TRBJ1-1; weak D call: TRBD1 (6 bases). CDR1 and CDR2 from the germline V gene are SGHTA and FQGNSA. Trimming cost V 2 bases and J 4 bases, with 14 bases left between them. This CDR3 has 15 residues. The CDR3 loop is CASSLWTASSTEAFF. CDR3 nucleotide sequence: TGTGCCAGCAGCTTATGGACAGCGAGTTCCACTGAAGCTTTCTTT.

The chain carries TRBV6-5 and TRBJ1-5; 9 bases map to TRBD1. The V and J ends lost 6 bases and 8 bases, in that order; junction bases with no gene match: 11. From germline, CDR1 is MNHEY and CDR2 SVGAGI. The CDR3 is 15 residues long. CDR3 DNA sequence: TGTGCCAGCAGCGGACAGGGGAGTTATTGGGAGCCCCAGCATTTT. Protein sequence: CASSGQGSYWEPQHF.

A few counts support this clone. The genes are TRBV11-2 and TRBJ2-3; 8 bases align to TRBD1. V gave up 5 bases and J gave up 1 base; unmatched junction bases: 8. This CDR3 contains 16 residues. The germline V gene encodes CDR1 SGHAT and CDR2 FQNNGV. The CDR3 coding sequence is TGTGCCAGCAGCCCCCGCCGGGACAGGCGCACAGATACGCAGTATTTT. Protein product: CASSPRRDRRTDTQYF. The variable domain in full, with the rest retrieved from reference TRBV11-2 and TRBJ2-3, is EAGVAQSPRYKIIEKRQSVAFWCNPISGHATLYWYQQILGQGPKLLIQFQNNGVVDDSQLPKDRFSAERLKGVDSTLKIQPAKLEDSAVYLCASSPRRDRRTDTQYFGPGTRLTVL.

The rearrangement joins TRBV5-1 to TRBJ2-3, with 11 bases lining up with TRBD2. The CDR3 length is 16 residues. Looked up from germline, CDR1 is SGHRS and CDR2 is YFSETQ. With V trimmed by 4 bases and J by 2 bases, 6 bases remained unmatched. The CDR3 protein is CASSTTSGGLTDTQYF. The CDR3 DNA sequence: TGCGCCAGCAGCACTACTAGCGGGGGACTCACAGATACGCAGTATTTT.

The chain uses TRBV7-3 and TRBJ1-1; 11 nucleotides align to TRBD1. The germline gives CDR1 SGHTA, CDR2 FQGTGA. The CDR3 has 17 residues. With V trimmed by 4 bases and J by 3 bases, 10 bases remained unmatched. The CDR3 spells CASSSVDRGHIDTEAFF. The CDR3 nucleotides are TGTGCCAGCAGCTCAGTGGACAGGGGGCATATTGACACTGAAGCTTTCTTT. Supplemented by reference TRBV7-3 and TRBJ1-1, the full variable domain reads GAGVSQTPSNKVTEKGKYVELRCDPISGHTALYWYRQSLGQGPEFLIYFQGTGAADDSGLPNDRFFAVRPEGSVSTLKIQRTERGDSAVYLCASSSVDRGHIDTEAFFGQGTRLTVV.

The chain employs TRBV12-2 and TRBJ1-4. TRBV12-2 is described as a pseudogene. This CDR3 comprises 15 residues. The chain's CDR3 is CASRLRGGVNEKLFF. CDR3 coding DNA: TGTGCAAGTCGCTTACGGGGCGGGGTTAATGAAAAACTGTTTTTT.

The chain couples TRBV11-3 to TRBJ1-3; D call uncertain. V lost 0 bases, J lost 2 bases, and 11 bases lay in between. CDR1 and CDR2 from the germline V gene are SGHNT and YENEEA. There are 16 residues in the CDR3. CDR3 nucleotides: TGTGCCAGCAGCTTAGATCTTCGAGGGCCTGGAAACACCATATATTTT. This sequence encodes CASSLDLRGPGNTIYF.

The chain is built from TRBV7-9 and TRBJ2-1, with a possible D match to TRBD2 (5 bases). Trimming removed 10 bases at V and 5 bases at J, with 18 bases between. This CDR3 region has 14 residues. The V gene's germline CDR1 is SEHNR and CDR2 FQNEAQ (reference sequence). Here the CDR3 reads CATSRARTNNEQFF. DNA of the CDR3: TGTGCCACTTCGAGGGCCCGCACCAACAATGAGCAGTTCTTC. The whole variable domain, filled in from reference TRBV7-9 and TRBJ2-1, reads DTGVSQNPRHKITKRGQNVTFRCDPISEHNRLYWYRQTLGQGPEFLTYFQNEAQLEKSRLLSDRFSAERPKGSFSTLEIQRTEQGDSAMYLCATSRARTNNEQFFGPGTRLTVL.

This rearrangement joins TRBV7-8 to TRBJ2-7; 8 nucleotides align to TRBD2. The CDR3 has 14 residues. Per the germline V gene, CDR1 is SGHVS and CDR2 is FQNEAQ. Losses at the gene ends were 4 bases for V and 2 bases for J; bases not matched to a gene: 4. DNA of the CDR3: TGTGCCAGCAGCTCTAGCGGGTTAACCTACGAGCAGTACTTC. It translates to CASSSSGLTYEQYF.

Regarding this clone: The sample carries other DNA sequences with the same CDR3. The rearrangement uses TRBV28 and TRBJ2-5; D is possibly TRBD1 (6 bases). V lost 4 bases and J lost 4, with 10 bases in between. The CDR3 loop spans 13 amino acids. Germline CDR1 is MDHEN and CDR2 is SYDVKM. For the CDR3, the DNA is TGTGCCAGCAGTTCCGGACAGTTAGAGACCCAGTACTTC. It encodes CASSSGQLETQYF.

J is TRBJ2-3 and V is TRBV28, with 7 bases fitting TRBD2. This CDR3 has 16 amino acids. The V gene's germline CDR1 is MDHEN and CDR2 SYDVKM. J gave up 5 bases and V 1 base, and 9 bases lay outside the gene matches. The CDR3, as DNA: TGTGCCAGCAGTTTATTGTCTAGCGGAAGCGTAGATACGCAGTATTTT. It encodes CASSLLSSGSVDTQYF.

For the CDR3, the DNA is TGTGCCAGTAAAAGTGCGGGACTAGCGATAGATGAGCAGTTCTTC. Protein product: CASKSAGLAIDEQFF. J is TRBJ2-1 and V is TRBV19; 10 bases are a match to TRBD2. CDR1 is LNHDA and CDR2 is SQIVND in the germline V gene (reference sequence). The CDR3 runs 15 residues. The J segment lost 8 bases and the V segment lost 7 bases, leaving 11 bases of the junction unmatched. The full variable domain, rest sourced from reference TRBV19 and TRBJ2-1, is DGGITQSPKYLFRKEGQNVTLSCEQNLNHDAMYWYRQDPGQGLRLIYYSQIVNDFQKGDIAEGYSVSREKKESFPLTVTSAQKNPTAFYLCASKSAGLAIDEQFFGPGTRLTVL.